This T cell receptor beta chain was found in a study of blood T cell repertoires in COVID-19. Study-level information: Whether acute or convalescent, the COVID-19 samples came from the United States, Italy and Spain. T cells, B-cell-depleted T cells, or PBMCs supplied cDNA or gDNA.

The CDR3 is 14 residues long. V was pared by 5 bases and J by 6 bases, with 13 bases between. Germline V gene data show CDR1 as MDHEN and CDR2 as SYDVKM. In the source study's methods: Amplifying reference gene primers gave estimates of nucleated cell counts. Generated by immunoSEQ multiplex PCR, the TCRdb table keeps only in-frame clones and is missing some. D and trimming come from the DNA, and the V and J calls and clone size come from that table. The table records about 53,000 clones, about 80% of them present only once. Sequencing was done on a sample of peripheral blood. This receptor was taken from a human donor in a cohort sampled during active COVID-19. V usage is TRBV28 and J usage is TRBJ1-4; weak D call: TRBD1 (5 bases). The CDR3 is CASSGGGMDEKLFF. The CDR3 DNA is TGTGCCAGCAGTGGGGGGGGGATGGATGAAAAACTGTTTTTT.